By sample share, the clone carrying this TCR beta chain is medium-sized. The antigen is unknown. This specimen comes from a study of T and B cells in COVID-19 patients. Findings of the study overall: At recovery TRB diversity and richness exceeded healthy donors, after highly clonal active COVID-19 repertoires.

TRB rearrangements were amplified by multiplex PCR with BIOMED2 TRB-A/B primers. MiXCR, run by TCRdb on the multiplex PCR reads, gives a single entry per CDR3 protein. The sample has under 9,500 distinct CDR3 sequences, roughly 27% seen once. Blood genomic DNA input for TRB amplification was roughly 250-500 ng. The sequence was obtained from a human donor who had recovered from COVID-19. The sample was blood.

CDR3 residues: CASSDISGGDEQFF. The CDR3 nucleotides read TGTGCCAGCAGTGACATTAGCGGGGGCGATGAGCAGTTCTTC. V usage is TRBV6-4 and J usage is TRBJ2-1; 9 bases are a match to TRBD2. The junction had 4 bases not matched to a gene; V was cut back by 2 bases and J by 8 bases. The germline CDR1 and CDR2 sequences are MRHNA and SNTAGT. The CDR3 extends over 14 amino acids.